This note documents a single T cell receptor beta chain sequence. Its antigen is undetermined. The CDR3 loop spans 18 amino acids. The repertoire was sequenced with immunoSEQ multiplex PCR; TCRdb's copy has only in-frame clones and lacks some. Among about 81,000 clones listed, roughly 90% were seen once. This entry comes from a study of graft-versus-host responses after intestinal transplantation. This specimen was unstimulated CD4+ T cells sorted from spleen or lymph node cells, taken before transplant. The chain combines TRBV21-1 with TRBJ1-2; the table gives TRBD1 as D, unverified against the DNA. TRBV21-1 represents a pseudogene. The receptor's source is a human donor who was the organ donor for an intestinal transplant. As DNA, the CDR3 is TGTGCCAGCAGCAAAGAGGGACAGGGGGCAACTCCTAACTATGGCTACACCTTC. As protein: CASSKEGQGATPNYGYTF.